This is a list of T cell receptor beta chains from one sample in a study of beta chain features in type 1 diabetes. The assay was immunoSEQ multiplex PCR, and TCRdb's table has in-frame clones only and misses some. Of about 900,000 clones listed, about a sixth are singletons. Specimen: naive CD4+ T cells from blood. Receptors originate from a woman younger than 35 in good health. CDR3s include the opening cysteine and the closing phenylalanine or tryptophan. The D gene is left open where the match is weak. Not every row has a clone size; where given, it reads once, few, many or a size class.

few | TRBJ1-4 | TRBD1 | TRBV18 | TGTGCCAGCTCACCGGACAGGGATGAAAAACTGTTTTTT | CASSPDRDEKLFF
few | TRBJ2-3 | TRBD2 | TRBV7-2 | TGTGCCAGCAGCTTCCTGTGGGGGGGAGCAGATACGCAGTATTTT | CASSFLWGGADTQYF
few | TRBJ1-5 | TRBD1 | TRBV7-2 | TGTGCCAGCAGCTCGACCTCGACAGGGGGTGGTCAGCCCCAGCATTTT | CASSSTSTGGGQPQHF
few | TRBJ2-5 | NA | TRBV20-1 | TGCAGTGCTAGAGATCAAGAGACCCAGTACTTC | CSARDQETQYF
few | TRBJ2-7 | NA | TRBV14 | TGTGCCAGCAGCCAAGAGTTCGGTTACGAGCAGTACTTC | CASSQEFGYEQYF
few | TRBJ2-5 | NA | TRBV7-2 | TGTGCCAGCAGCCTCCGACGGCCGGGGGAGACCCAGTACTTC | CASSLRRPGETQYF
few | TRBJ1-4 | NA | TRBV11-2 | TGTGCCAGCAGATCGGAGGGACTCTCCTTCGAACTGTTTTTT | CASRSEGLSFELFF
NA | TRBJ2-5 | NA | TRBV14 | TGTGCCAGCAGCCAAGTAACCGAGACCCAGTACTTC | CASSQVTETQYF
NA | TRBJ2-3 | NA | TRBV5-1 | TGCGCCAGCAGCTTTGGGATTTCCACAGATACGCAGTATTTT | CASSFGISTDTQYF
few | TRBJ1-3 | NA | TRBV15 | TGTGCCACCAGCAGAGATAAGACCGCGTTATCTGGAAACACCATATATTTT | CATSRDKTALSGNTIYF
NA | TRBJ1-3 | NA | TRBV18 | TGTGCCAGCTCACACCGGGACACCTCTGGAAACACCATATATTTT | CASSHRDTSGNTIYF
few | TRBJ1-1 | NA | TRBV7-9 | TGTGCCAGCAGCCCTCGAAGGACCGGGAACACTGAAGCTTTCTTT | CASSPRRTGNTEAFF
few | TRBJ1-2 | TRBD1 | TRBV10-2 | TGCGCCAGCAGTGTAGGGACAGAATATGGCTACACCTTC | CASSVGTEYGYTF
few | TRBJ2-1 | TRBD2 | TRBV6-6 | TGTGCCAGCAGTTACAAGCGGGGAAACTATTACAATGAGCAGTTCTTC | CASSYKRGNYYNEQFF
NA | TRBJ2-1 | TRBD2 | TRBV5-1 | TGCGCCAGCAGCTTGAGGACTAGTAACAATGAGCAGTTCTTC | CASSLRTSNNEQFF
NA | TRBJ2-1 | TRBD2 | TRBV10-3 | TGTGCCATCAGTGAGTCGCGGGGGACTAGCGGGAGGTCATATGAGCAGTTCTTC | CAISESRGTSGRSYEQFF
NA | TRBJ2-3 | TRBD2 | TRBV4-3 | TGCGCCAGCAGCCAAGTCAAAGGCGGCTCAAGAACTAGCGGGAGATCAGATACGCAGTATTTT | CASSQVKGGSRTSGRSDTQYF
NA | TRBJ1-5 | NA | TRBV19 | TGTGCCAGTAGTCCGACTCGGGGGGGTTATAGCAATCAGCCCCAGCATTTT | CASSPTRGGYSNQPQHF
few | TRBJ2-2 | NA | TRBV7-9 | TGTGCCAGCAGCTTAGTAGTGGCAGTATTACGCGGGGAGCTGTTTTTT | CASSLVVAVLRGELFF
NA | TRBJ2-5 | NA | TRBV7-6 | TGTGCCAGCACGAGAAACAGGGTCCGGGGGGAGACCCAGTACTTC | CASTRNRVRGETQYF
few | TRBJ1-5 | NA | TRBV5-6 | TGTGCCAGCAGCTTTTCGAATCAGCCCCAGCATTTT | CASSFSNQPQHF
NA | TRBJ1-3 | NA | TRBV7-9 | TGTGCCAGCAGCTTAAAGCCCCCTGGAAACACCATATATTTT | CASSLKPPGNTIYF
NA | TRBJ2-5 | NA | TRBV7-2 | TGTGCCAGCAGCTTGGCGACAGGCCTAGGGACCCAGTACTTC | CASSLATGLGTQYF
few | TRBJ2-3 | NA | TRBV5-1 | TGCGCCAGCAGCTTCGATAGGATCACAGATACGCAGTATTTT | CASSFDRITDTQYF
few | TRBJ1-5 | NA | TRBV19 | TGTGCCAGTAAGGATGGCGGGGGTTGGCATCAGCCCCAGCATTTT | CASKDGGGWHQPQHF
NA | TRBJ1-2 | NA | TRBV19 | TGTGCCAGTAGTTTGGACCCGAACTATGGCTACACCTTC | CASSLDPNYGYTF
few | TRBJ1-1 | NA | TRBV18 | TGTGCCAGCTCAAGAGACACGGTGACGACTGAAGCTTTCTTT | CASSRDTVTTEAFF
NA | TRBJ2-7 | TRBD2 | TRBV7-9 | TGTGCCAGCAGCTCGGGACTAGCGCTATCCTACGAGCAGTACTTC | CASSSGLALSYEQYF
NA | TRBJ2-1 | TRBD2 | TRBV9 | TGTGCCAGCAGCGCACCAAGACCTCGGACTAGCGGCTACAATGAGCAGTTCTTC | CASSAPRPRTSGYNEQFF
NA | TRBJ2-1 | TRBD2 | TRBV7-2 | TGTGCCAGCAGCTTGGCTAGCGGGGCCTCCTACAATGAGCAGTTCTTC | CASSLASGASYNEQFF
NA | TRBJ2-5 | TRBD2 | TRBV7-2 | TGTGCCAGCAGTCAACGGGCGGGAGGCTTGGAGACCCAGTACTTC | CASSQRAGGLETQYF
NA | TRBJ1-5 | NA | TRBV28 | TGTGCCAGCAGGACCCAAGCCCAGCCCCAGCATTTT | CASRTQAQPQHF
NA | TRBJ2-1 | NA | TRBV5-1 | TGCGCCAGCAGCTTGGGGGTCGGCAATGAGCAGTTCTTC | CASSLGVGNEQFF
NA | TRBJ2-5 | NA | TRBV7-2 | TGTGCCAGCACCAGTGACCGGGTCGAGGGGACCCAGTACTTC | CASTSDRVEGTQYF
few | TRBJ2-7 | NA | TRBV28 | TGTGCCAGCAGCAGGGGACATGCCTACGGGCAGTACTTC | CASSRGHAYGQYF
few | TRBJ2-1 | TRBD2 | TRBV5-1 | TGCGCCAGCAGCTTGGCACTAGCGGGAATGGGTGAGCAGTTCTTC | CASSLALAGMGEQFF
NA | TRBJ2-3 | NA | TRBV7-2 | TGTGCCAGCAGCTATATCGGCACAGATACGCAGTATTTT | CASSYIGTDTQYF
NA | TRBJ2-1 | TRBD2 | TRBV6-6 | TGTGCCAGCATAGCGGGAGCATCCAATGAGCAGTTCTTC | CASIAGASNEQFF
NA | TRBJ1-4 | TRBD1 | TRBV7-8 | TGTGCCAGCAGCTCGGGACAGGGTAATGAAAAACTGTTTTTT | CASSSGQGNEKLFF
few | TRBJ1-3 | NA | TRBV7-3 | TGTGCCAGCAGCTTAGGTGGTGCTGGAAACACCATATATTTT | CASSLGGAGNTIYF
NA | TRBJ1-1 | NA | TRBV10-3 | TGTGCCATCAGTGGACCGGGTCTTGAGAACACTGAAGCTTTCTTT | CAISGPGLENTEAFF
NA | TRBJ2-7 | TRBD2 | TRBV9 | TGTGCCAGCAGCCCCCATGTGGGCGGGAGACCCTACGAGCAGTACTTC | CASSPHVGGRPYEQYF
NA | TRBJ2-5 | TRBD1 | TRBV4-2 | TGTGCCAGCAGCCGGGGACAGGGGTTGGAGACCCAGTACTTC | CASSRGQGLETQYF
NA | TRBJ2-3 | TRBD1 | TRBV9 | TGTGCCAGCAGCCCAAGACAGGGTCGGGCTAGCACAGATACGCAGTATTTT | CASSPRQGRASTDTQYF